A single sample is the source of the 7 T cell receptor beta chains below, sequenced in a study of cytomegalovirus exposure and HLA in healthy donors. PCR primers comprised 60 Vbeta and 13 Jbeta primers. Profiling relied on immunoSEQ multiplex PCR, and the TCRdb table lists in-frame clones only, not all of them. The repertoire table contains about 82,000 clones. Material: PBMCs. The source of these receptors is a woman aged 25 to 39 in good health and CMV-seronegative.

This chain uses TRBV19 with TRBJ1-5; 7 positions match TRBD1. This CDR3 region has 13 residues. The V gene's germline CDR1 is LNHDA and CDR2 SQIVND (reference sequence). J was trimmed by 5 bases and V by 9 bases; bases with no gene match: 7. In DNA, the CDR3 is TGTGCCAGCAGACAGGGAACGGATCAGCCCCAGCATTTT. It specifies CASRQGTDQPQHF.

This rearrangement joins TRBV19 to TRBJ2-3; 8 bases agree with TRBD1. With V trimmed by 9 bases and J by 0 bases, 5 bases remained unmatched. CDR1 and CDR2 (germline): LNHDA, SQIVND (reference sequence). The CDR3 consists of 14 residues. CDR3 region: CASAGTGSTDTQYF. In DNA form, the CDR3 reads TGTGCCAGCGCCGGGACAGGTAGCACAGATACGCAGTATTTT.

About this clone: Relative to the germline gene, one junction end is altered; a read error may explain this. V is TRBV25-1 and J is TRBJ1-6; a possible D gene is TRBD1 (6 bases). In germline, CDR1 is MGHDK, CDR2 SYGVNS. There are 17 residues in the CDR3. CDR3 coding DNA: TGTGCCAGCAGTCCAGGGGCGAGGGGTTTCTATAATTCACACCTCCACTTT. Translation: CASSPGARGFYNSHLHF.

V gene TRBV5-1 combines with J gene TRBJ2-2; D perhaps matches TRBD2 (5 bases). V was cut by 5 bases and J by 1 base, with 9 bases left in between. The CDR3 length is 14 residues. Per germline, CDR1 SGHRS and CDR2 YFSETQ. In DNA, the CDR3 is TGCGCCAGCAGTGACGGGGTGAACACCGGGGAGCTGTTTTTT. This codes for CASSDGVNTGELFF.

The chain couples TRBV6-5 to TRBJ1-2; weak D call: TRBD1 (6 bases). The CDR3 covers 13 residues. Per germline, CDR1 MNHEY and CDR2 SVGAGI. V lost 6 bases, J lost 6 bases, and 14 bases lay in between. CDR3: CASRAGVRNGYTF. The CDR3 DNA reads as TGTGCCAGCAGAGCAGGGGTTCGGAATGGCTACACCTTC.

In nucleotides, the CDR3 is TGTGCCAGCAGCCGGGACAGAACTAACTATGGCTACACCTTC. It translates to CASSRDRTNYGYTF. V and J are TRBV6-5 and TRBJ1-2, with 7 bases that match TRBD1. This CDR3 spans 14 amino acids. Germline values: CDR1 MNHEY, CDR2 SVGAGI. V lost 6 bases to trimming and J lost 0 bases; unmatched junction nucleotides: 4.

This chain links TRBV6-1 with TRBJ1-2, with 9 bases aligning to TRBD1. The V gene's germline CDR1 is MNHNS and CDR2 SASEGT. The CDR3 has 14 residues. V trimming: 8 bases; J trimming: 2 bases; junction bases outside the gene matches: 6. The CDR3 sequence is CASGGTGNNYGYTF. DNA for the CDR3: TGTGCCAGCGGAGGGACAGGGAACAACTATGGCTACACCTTC.